The next 8 T cell receptor beta chains were all read from a single sample in a study of T cells in women clearing cervical HPV infection. TCRdb's table, derived via immunoSEQ multiplex PCR, lists solely in-frame clones and lacks some. Its table lists more than 30,000 clones. Material for sequencing was blood buffy coat. The receptors shown here come from a woman aged 18 to 75 with a cervical HPV16 infection that either progressed to CIN3+ or cleared (not recorded which).

Notes on this clone: The CDR3 extends 3 residues past the end of the read, so its final part is completed from the germline J gene. The sample holds other DNA sequences that translate to the same CDR3. The chain recombines TRBV13 with TRBJ1-1, with TRBD1 matching 8 bases. Germline trimming cut 0 bases from V and 5 bases from J; bases unmatched to any gene: 11. The CDR3 is made up of 17 amino acids. Germline V gives CDR1 PRHDT, CDR2 FYEKMQ (reference sequence). The CDR3: CASSLGGDMDRETEAFF. The sequenced CDR3 bases are TGTGCCAGCAGCTTAGGGGGGGATATGGACAGGGAGACTGAA.

In regard to this clone: The CDR3 end falls 3 residues outside the read, so it is completed with the germline J gene. This rearrangement joins TRBV19 to TRBJ1-2; D uncertain. Germline CDR1 reads LNHDA; CDR2 reads SQIVND (reference sequence). The CDR3 runs 14 residues. The CDR3 bases that were read are TGTGCCAGTAGTATAGGACTAGCGGGGAATGAC. This encodes CASSIGLAGND. The entire CDR3 sequence reads CASSIGLAGNDYTF.

On this clone itself: The read gets to within 3 residues of the CDR3 end, and the germline J gene fills in the rest. This chain joins TRBV15 and TRBJ2-7; D is perhaps TRBD1 (6 bases). The CDR3 consists of 15 residues. The germline V and J ends were trimmed by 5 bases and 5 bases, with 19 bases remaining between them. Germline CDR1 and CDR2: LNHNV and YYDKDF (reference sequence). The chain's CDR3 is CATSLGQFPSDEQYF. CDR3 DNA, as far as it was read: TGTGCCACCAGCCTTGGACAGTTCCCTTCGGACGAG.

About this clone itself: The read terminates 3 residues ahead of where the CDR3 ends, so the germline J gene completes it. This chain links TRBV5-1 with TRBJ1-3; 7 bases match TRBD1. CDR1 is SGHRS and CDR2 is YFSETQ in the germline V gene. Germline trimming cut 4 bases from V and 0 bases from J; bases unmatched to any gene: 7. The CDR3 totals 16 residues. The CDR3 DNA, read in part, is TGCGCCAGCAGCGAGAAGACAGGGTTCTCTGGAAACACC. It specifies CASSEKTGFSGNT. The whole CDR3 protein reads CASSEKTGFSGNTIYF.

Note on this clone: The read gets to within 3 residues of the CDR3 end, and the germline J gene fills in the rest. The V gene is TRBV19, the J gene TRBJ2-3; 11 bases agree with TRBD2. The CDR3 runs to 16 residues. Germline CDR1 is LNHDA and CDR2 is SQIVND (reference sequence). The junction had 5 bases not matched to a gene; V was cut back by 3 bases and J by 3 bases. CDR3 DNA (partial): TGTGCCAGTAGTATGGTCGCTAGCGGGGGGACAGATACG. The encoded protein is CASSMVASGGTDT. From start to end, the CDR3 is CASSMVASGGTDTQYF.

Details on this clone: The read comes to an end 3 residues before the CDR3 does, leaving the germline J gene to fill in the end. The chain employs TRBV20-1 and TRBJ1-3; D is uncertain. CDR3 length: 15 residues. Per germline, CDR1 DFQATT and CDR2 SNEGSKA (reference sequence). V lost 5 bases and J 0 bases, leaving 14 bases between the germline ends. The DNA read from the CDR3 is TGCAGTGCTCGCCCTGCACACAGCTCTGGAAACACC. It encodes CSARPAHSSGNT. The whole CDR3 protein reads CSARPAHSSGNTIYF.

Comments on this clone: The read stops 3 residues short of the end of the CDR3; the missing end is completed from the germline J gene. V usage is TRBV6-1 and J usage is TRBJ2-3; 9 bases are shared with TRBD2. Germline V CDR1 and CDR2: MNHNS, SASEGT. This CDR3 contains 15 residues. The V and J ends lost 2 bases and 1 base, in that order; junction bases with no gene match: 1. The sequenced part of the CDR3 DNA is TGTGCCAGCAGTGAACAGCGGGGGGGCACAGATACG. This gives the protein CASSEQRGGTDT. The whole CDR3 reads CASSEQRGGTDTQYF.

The covered CDR3 bases are TGTGCCAGCAGCCCAGGAAATTTAGCGGGGGCCGTGGGGGAGACC. Protein: CASSPGNLAGAVGET. The entire CDR3 protein reads CASSPGNLAGAVGETQYF. The chain uses TRBV7-8 and TRBJ2-5; the match to TRBD2 covers 9 bases. The read finishes 3 residues shy of the CDR3 end, and the germline J gene is used to complete it. Germline V CDR1 and CDR2: SGHVS, FQNEAQ. Losses at the gene ends were 5 bases for V and 5 bases for J; bases not matched to a gene: 18. This CDR3 comprises 18 residues.